A selection of T cell receptor beta chains follows, all from one sample in a study of T-cell reconstitution after alpha-beta-depleted transplantation in children. TCRdb itself ran the PCR reads through MiXCR, one entry per CDR3 protein. Found here are 640,000 or so distinct CDR3 sequences, roughly 17% of them singletons; the top ten hold around 0.96%. Sequences were derived from PBMCs from the stem cell graft donor, sampled from the stem cell graft. All receptors come from a human donor who donated a stem cell graft to a child with acute myeloid leukemia. CDR3s include the opening cysteine and the closing phenylalanine or tryptophan. Fields, in order: J gene, clone size, V gene, CDR3 length, D gene, CDR3 protein, CDR3 DNA. The D gene is left open where the match is weak. Clone size is shown for a subset of rows, as once, few, many or a class of expanded clone.

J: TRBJ2-2; size: few; V: TRBV7-8; length: 15; D: .; CDR3: CASSLDVGVPGELFF; DNA: TGTGCCAGCAGCTTAGACGTGGGCGTACCCGGGGAGCTGTTTTTT
J: TRBJ1-5; size: many; V: TRBV20-1; length: 15; D: .; CDR3: CSAPRDPSYNQPQHF; DNA: TGCAGTGCCCCCCGGGACCCCTCTTACAATCAGCCCCAGCATTTT
J: TRBJ2-1; size: few; V: TRBV11-3; length: 16; D: TRBD2; CDR3: CASSLEGTSGLNEQFF; DNA: TGTGCCAGCAGCTTAGAGGGGACTAGCGGATTAAATGAGCAGTTCTTC
J: TRBJ2-3; size: many; V: TRBV5-1; length: 14; D: .; CDR3: CASLSPDSSHTQYF; DNA: TGCGCCAGCCTTTCTCCGGACAGCTCGCATACGCAGTATTTT
J: TRBJ1-2; size: .; V: TRBV11-2; length: 15; D: TRBD1; CDR3: CASSHPGQGSYGYTF; DNA: TGTGCCAGCAGCCACCCGGGACAGGGGAGCTATGGCTACACCTTC
J: TRBJ1-1; size: .; V: TRBV5-1; length: 13; D: TRBD1; CDR3: CASSSWDSTEAFF; DNA: TGCGCCAGCAGCTCCTGGGACAGCACTGAAGCTTTCTTT
J: TRBJ2-3; size: many; V: TRBV20-1; length: 15; D: TRBD2; CDR3: CSAAQLAEGTDTQYF; DNA: TGCAGTGCCGCTCAGCTAGCGGAGGGCACAGATACGCAGTATTTT
J: TRBJ1-2; size: many; V: TRBV12-3/TRBV12-4; length: 14; D: TRBD1; CDR3: CASSSRTGNYGYTF; DNA: TGTGCCAGCAGCTCGAGGACAGGGAACTATGGCTACACCTTC
J: TRBJ2-1; size: many; V: TRBV20-1; length: 13; D: .; CDR3: CSPDGGPGDEQFF; DNA: TGCAGTCCGGACGGTGGGCCTGGTGATGAGCAGTTCTTC
J: TRBJ2-2; size: .; V: TRBV7-9; length: 14; D: .; CDR3: CASVRGSNTGELFF; DNA: TGTGCCAGCGTAAGGGGGAGCAACACCGGGGAGCTGTTTTTT
J: TRBJ1-2; size: .; V: TRBV5-6; length: 13; D: TRBD1; CDR3: CASNTQGDYGYTF; DNA: TGTGCCAGCAATACACAGGGGGACTATGGCTACACCTTC
J: TRBJ1-5; size: many; V: TRBV6-2/TRBV6-3; length: 17; D: TRBD1; CDR3: CASSFPEQGVPNQPQHF; DNA: TGTGCCAGCAGTTTCCCGGAACAGGGGGTTCCTAATCAGCCCCAGCATTTT
J: TRBJ1-5; size: few; V: TRBV20-1; length: 14; D: TRBD1; CDR3: CSASSDRGNQPQHF; DNA: TGCAGTGCTAGTTCGGACAGGGGCAATCAGCCCCAGCATTTT
J: TRBJ2-2; size: .; V: TRBV5-1; length: 15; D: .; CDR3: CASSRGATDTGELFF; DNA: TGCGCCAGCAGCAGGGGGGCTACGGACACCGGGGAGCTGTTTTTT
J: TRBJ1-5; size: few; V: TRBV7-9; length: 14; D: .; CDR3: CASSSTGRFQPQHF; DNA: TGTGCCAGCAGCTCAACAGGGAGGTTTCAGCCCCAGCATTTT
J: TRBJ2-2; size: many; V: TRBV4-3; length: 15; D: .; CDR3: CASSQDWGRTGELFF; DNA: TGCGCCAGCAGCCAAGATTGGGGGCGGACAGGGGAGCTGTTTTTT
J: TRBJ1-5; size: once; V: TRBV20-1; length: 15; D: .; CDR3: CSAPRAEYSNQPQHF; DNA: TGCAGTGCTCCGCGAGCAGAGTATAGCAATCAGCCCCAGCATTTT
J: TRBJ2-3; size: few; V: TRBV12-3/TRBV12-4; length: 13; D: .; CDR3: CASTRSREDTQYF; DNA: TGTGCCAGCACTAGGTCCCGCGAAGATACGCAGTATTTT
J: TRBJ1-2; size: few; V: TRBV29-1; length: 11; D: .; CDR3: CSVEGADGYTF; DNA: TGCAGCGTTGAAGGGGCAGATGGCTACACCTTC
J: TRBJ2-2; size: .; V: TRBV4-3; length: 16; D: TRBD2; CDR3: CASSGRAGEGDGELFF; DNA: TGCGCCAGCAGCGGACGAGCGGGGGAAGGGGACGGGGAGCTGTTTTTT
J: TRBJ1-2; size: .; V: TRBV20-1; length: 12; D: .; CDR3: CSSRQDSYGYTF; DNA: TGCAGTTCTCGACAGGACTCTTATGGCTACACCTTC
J: TRBJ1-2; size: many; V: TRBV13; length: 12; D: .; CDR3: CASSLGSNGYTF; DNA: TGTGCCAGCAGCTTAGGGAGTAATGGCTACACCTTC
J: TRBJ1-2; size: many; V: TRBV5-5; length: 17; D: .; CDR3: CASSLAGGHLANYGYTF; DNA: TGTGCCAGCAGCTTGGCCGGCGGACACCTAGCTAACTATGGCTACACCTTC
J: TRBJ1-2; size: many; V: TRBV6-5; length: 15; D: TRBD1; CDR3: CASSYSGTGVYGYTF; DNA: TGTGCCAGCAGTTACTCGGGGACAGGGGTTTATGGCTACACCTTC
J: TRBJ2-1; size: .; V: TRBV4-1; length: 17; D: TRBD2; CDR3: CASSQESLTSGGGEQFF; DNA: TGCGCCAGCAGCCAAGAAAGCCTAACTAGCGGGGGCGGTGAGCAGTTCTTC
J: TRBJ2-1; size: few; V: TRBV11-3; length: 15; D: .; CDR3: CATGAGTTLYNEQFF; DNA: TGTGCCACGGGGGCCGGGACTACCCTCTACAATGAGCAGTTCTTC
J: TRBJ2-1; size: many; V: TRBV7-2; length: 14; D: .; CDR3: CASSLASRSYEQFF; DNA: TGTGCCAGCAGCTTAGCGTCTCGATCATATGAGCAGTTCTTC
J: TRBJ1-1; size: many; V: TRBV20-1; length: 15; D: .; CDR3: CSATKGTGDGTEAFF; DNA: TGCAGTGCTACGAAGGGGACGGGAGACGGCACTGAAGCTTTCTTT
J: TRBJ2-5; size: many; V: TRBV7-9; length: 16; D: TRBD2; CDR3: CASSHLADTSQETQYF; DNA: TGTGCCAGCAGCCACCTAGCGGATACTTCCCAAGAGACCCAGTACTTC
J: TRBJ2-5; size: .; V: TRBV5-3; length: 16; D: TRBD1; CDR3: CARSLCGQGARETQYF; DNA: TGTGCCAGAAGCTTGTGCGGACAGGGGGCTCGGGAGACCCAGTACTTC
J: TRBJ2-1; size: few; V: TRBV7-2; length: 15; D: .; CDR3: CASSERVVAGNEQFF; DNA: TGTGCCAGCAGCGAAAGGGTGGTAGCAGGCAATGAGCAGTTCTTC
J: TRBJ1-5; size: .; V: TRBV4-1; length: 16; D: .; CDR3: CASSLGWARGPQPQHF; DNA: TGCGCCAGCAGCCTGGGGTGGGCCAGGGGACCACAGCCCCAGCATTTT
J: TRBJ2-5; size: many; V: TRBV6-1; length: 15; D: .; CDR3: CASSEGGGTRATQYF; DNA: TGTGCCAGCAGTGAAGGCGGAGGGACTCGTGCGACCCAGTACTTC
J: TRBJ2-3; size: .; V: TRBV7-6; length: 17; D: TRBD2; CDR3: CASSLASRGASTDTQYF; DNA: TGTGCCAGCAGCTTAGCATCGCGGGGGGCTTCCACAGATACGCAGTATTTT
J: TRBJ2-3; size: .; V: TRBV15; length: 16; D: .; CDR3: CATSREIGVGGDTQYF; DNA: TGTGCCACCAGCAGAGAAATAGGGGTAGGGGGAGATACGCAGTATTTT
J: TRBJ1-5; size: .; V: TRBV5-1; length: 13; D: .; CDR3: CASSHDSHQPQHF; DNA: TGCGCCAGCAGCCATGACTCCCATCAGCCCCAGCATTTT
J: TRBJ1-2; size: .; V: TRBV5-6; length: 12; D: TRBD1; CDR3: CASGSGGDGYTF; DNA: TGTGCCAGCGGTTCAGGGGGCGACGGCTACACCTTC
J: TRBJ2-5; size: many; V: TRBV20-1; length: 17; D: TRBD2; CDR3: CSARDGAGGRLQETQYF; DNA: TGCAGTGCTAGAGATGGGGCGGGGGGACGACTCCAAGAGACCCAGTACTTC
J: TRBJ2-2; size: few; V: TRBV28; length: 16; D: .; CDR3: CASSPVVVVSTGELFF; DNA: TGTGCCAGCAGTCCCGTGGTAGTTGTCTCCACCGGGGAGCTGTTTTTT
J: TRBJ2-3; size: few; V: TRBV12-3/TRBV12-4; length: 16; D: TRBD1; CDR3: CASSTLDRGPTDTQYF; DNA: TGTGCCAGCAGTACCCTCGACAGGGGGCCCACAGATACGCAGTATTTT
J: TRBJ1-2; size: .; V: TRBV7-9; length: 17; D: .; CDR3: CASSSNPGTVANYGYTF; DNA: TGTGCCAGCAGCTCGAACCCGGGGACGGTAGCTAACTATGGCTACACCTTC